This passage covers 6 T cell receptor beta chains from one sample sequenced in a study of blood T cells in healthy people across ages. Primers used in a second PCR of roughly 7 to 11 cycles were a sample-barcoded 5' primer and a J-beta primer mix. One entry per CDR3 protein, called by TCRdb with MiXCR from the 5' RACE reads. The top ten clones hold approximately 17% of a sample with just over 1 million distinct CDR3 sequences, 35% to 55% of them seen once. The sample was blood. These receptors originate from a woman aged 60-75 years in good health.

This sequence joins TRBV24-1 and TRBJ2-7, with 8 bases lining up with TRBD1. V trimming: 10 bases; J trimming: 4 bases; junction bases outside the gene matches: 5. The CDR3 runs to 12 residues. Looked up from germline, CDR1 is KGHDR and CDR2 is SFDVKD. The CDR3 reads CATRTGLYEQYF. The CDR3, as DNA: TGTGCCACGAGGACAGGGTTGTACGAGCAGTACTTC.

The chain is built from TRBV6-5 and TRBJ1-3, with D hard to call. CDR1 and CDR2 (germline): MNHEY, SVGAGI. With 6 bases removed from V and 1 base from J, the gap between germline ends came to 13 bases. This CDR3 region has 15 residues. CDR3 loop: CASSNLDQSGNTIYF. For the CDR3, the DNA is TGTGCCAGCAGCAACCTCGACCAATCTGGAAACACCATATATTTT.

Here the CDR3 DNA reads TGTGCCATCAGGGGACGAGCGGACACAGATACGCAGTATTTT. Translation: CAIRGRADTDTQYF. The V and J genes are TRBV10-3 and TRBJ2-3, with D possibly called TRBD1 or TRBD2 (5 bases each). Germline V lookup: CDR1 ENHRY, CDR2 SYGVKD. V was clipped by 6 bases and J by 2 bases, with 12 bases between them. The CDR3 consists of 14 residues.

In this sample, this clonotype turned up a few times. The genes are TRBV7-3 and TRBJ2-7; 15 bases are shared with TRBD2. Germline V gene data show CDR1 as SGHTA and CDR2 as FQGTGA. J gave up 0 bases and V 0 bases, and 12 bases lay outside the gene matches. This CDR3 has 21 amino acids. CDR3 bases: TGTGCCAGCAGCTTAACGCCCGGACTAGCGGGAGGGTATTGGAACTCCTACGAGCAGTACTTC. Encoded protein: CASSLTPGLAGGYWNSYEQYF.

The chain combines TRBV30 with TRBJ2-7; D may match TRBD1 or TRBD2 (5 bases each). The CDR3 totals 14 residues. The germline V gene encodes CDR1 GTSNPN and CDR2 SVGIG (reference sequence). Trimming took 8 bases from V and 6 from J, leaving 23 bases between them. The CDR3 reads CAGGATKYTSEQYF. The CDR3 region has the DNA TGTGCCGGGGGTGCGACTAAGTATACATCCGAGCAGTACTTC.

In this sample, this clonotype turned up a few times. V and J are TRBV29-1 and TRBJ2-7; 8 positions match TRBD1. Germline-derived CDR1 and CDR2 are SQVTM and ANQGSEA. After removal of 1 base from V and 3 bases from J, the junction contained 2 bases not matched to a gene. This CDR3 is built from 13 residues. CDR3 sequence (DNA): TGCAGCGTTGAAGGGGACAGGAACTACGAGCAGTACTTC. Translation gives CSVEGDRNYEQYF.